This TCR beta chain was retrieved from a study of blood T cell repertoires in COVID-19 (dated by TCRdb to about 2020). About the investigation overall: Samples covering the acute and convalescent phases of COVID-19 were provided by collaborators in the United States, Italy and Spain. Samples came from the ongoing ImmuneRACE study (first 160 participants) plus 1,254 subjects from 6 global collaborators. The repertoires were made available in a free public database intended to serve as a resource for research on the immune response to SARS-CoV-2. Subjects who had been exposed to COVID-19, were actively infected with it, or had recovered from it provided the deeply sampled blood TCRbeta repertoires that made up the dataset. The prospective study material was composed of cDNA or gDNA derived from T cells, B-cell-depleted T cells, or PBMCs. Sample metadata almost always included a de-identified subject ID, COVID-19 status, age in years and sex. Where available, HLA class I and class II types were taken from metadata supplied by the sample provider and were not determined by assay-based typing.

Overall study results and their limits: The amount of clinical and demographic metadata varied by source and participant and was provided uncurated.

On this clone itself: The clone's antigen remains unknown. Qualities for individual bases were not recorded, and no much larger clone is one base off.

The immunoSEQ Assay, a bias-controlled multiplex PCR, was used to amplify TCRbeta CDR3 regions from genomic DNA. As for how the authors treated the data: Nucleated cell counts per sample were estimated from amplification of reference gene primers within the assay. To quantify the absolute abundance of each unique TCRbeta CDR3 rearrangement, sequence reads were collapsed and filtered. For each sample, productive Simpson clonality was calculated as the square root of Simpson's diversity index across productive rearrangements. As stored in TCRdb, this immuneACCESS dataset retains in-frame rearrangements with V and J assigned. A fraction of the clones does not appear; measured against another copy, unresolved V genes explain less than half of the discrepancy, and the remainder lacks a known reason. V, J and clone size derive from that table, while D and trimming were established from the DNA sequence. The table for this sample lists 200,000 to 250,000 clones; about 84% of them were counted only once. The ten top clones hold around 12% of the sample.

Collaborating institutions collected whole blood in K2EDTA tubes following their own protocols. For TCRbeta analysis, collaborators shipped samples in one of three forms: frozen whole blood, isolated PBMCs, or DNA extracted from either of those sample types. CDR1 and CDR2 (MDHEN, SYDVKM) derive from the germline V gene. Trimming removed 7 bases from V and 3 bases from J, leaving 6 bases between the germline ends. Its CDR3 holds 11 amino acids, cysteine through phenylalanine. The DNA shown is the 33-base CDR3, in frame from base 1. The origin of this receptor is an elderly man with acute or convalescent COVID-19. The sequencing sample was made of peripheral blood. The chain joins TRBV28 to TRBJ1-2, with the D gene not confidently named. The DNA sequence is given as TGTGCCAGCACTACAGACTATGGCTACACCTTC. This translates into CASTTDYGYTF.